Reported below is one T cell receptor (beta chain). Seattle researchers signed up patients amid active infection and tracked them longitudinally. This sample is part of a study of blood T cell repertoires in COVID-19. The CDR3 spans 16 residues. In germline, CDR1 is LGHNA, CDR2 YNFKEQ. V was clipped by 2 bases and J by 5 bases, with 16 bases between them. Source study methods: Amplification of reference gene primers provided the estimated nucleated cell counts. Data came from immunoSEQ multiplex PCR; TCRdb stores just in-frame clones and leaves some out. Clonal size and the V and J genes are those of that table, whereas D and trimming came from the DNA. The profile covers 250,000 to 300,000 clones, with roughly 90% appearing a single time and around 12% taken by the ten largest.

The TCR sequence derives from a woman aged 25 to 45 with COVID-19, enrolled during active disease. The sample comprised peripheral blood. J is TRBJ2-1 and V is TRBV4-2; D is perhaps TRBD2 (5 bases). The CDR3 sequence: CASSQIELVAHNEQFF. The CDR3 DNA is TGTGCCAGCAGCCAAATCGAACTAGTTGCTCACAATGAGCAGTTCTTC.